This entry lists 9 T cell receptor beta chains sequenced from one sample in a study of T cells in Graves' hyperthyroidism and ophthalmopathy. From RNA transcripts, TCR beta CDR3 regions were amplified. Initially, a first-round RT-PCR of the TCR CDR3 employed the HTBI primer set. TCRdb processed the multiplex PCR reads anew with MiXCR; each CDR3 protein has one entry. The table has a few hundred thousand distinct CDR3 sequences, around 18% seen once. Sample: blood. The receptors derive from a woman aged 40-49 years with Graves' ophthalmopathy.

This clonotype was seen at least ten times. The CDR3 DNA reads as TGTGCCAGCAGCCTGCAGGTGTACGAGCAGTACTTC. Encoded protein: CASSLQVYEQYF. This chain joins TRBV12-3 or TRBV12-4 and TRBJ2-7, with D uncertain. This CDR3 comprises 12 residues. The V gene lost 6 bases and the J gene lost 4 bases, with 10 bases spanning the gap.

The chain employs TRBV28 and TRBJ2-7, with D possibly being TRBD1 or TRBD2 (5 bases each). The closer fit of TRBJ2-1 to the DNA end suggests the J call may be wrong. The CDR3 consists of 15 residues. CDR1 is MDHEN, CDR2 SYDVKM, per germline. In DNA, the CDR3 is TGTGCCAGCAGTTCCGGACGGGGACGCTCCTACGAGCAGTTCTTC. It codes for CASSSGRGRSYEQFF.

To note about this clonotype: This clone may be a read error of a much larger clone one base away. The rearrangement uses TRBV29-1 and TRBJ1-2; D is unresolved. Looked up from germline, CDR1 is SQVTM and CDR2 is ANQGSEA. The ends were cut back, 6 bases at V and 1 base at J, with 15 bases in the middle. The CDR3 is 14 amino acids. DNA of the CDR3: TGCAGCGTGTTGGTCCCCGGAAATAACTATGGCTACACCTTC. This encodes CSVLVPGNNYGYTF.

The table lists this clonotype with many counts. J is TRBJ2-4 and V is TRBV24-1; possible D gene TRBD1, 7 bases. The CDR3 spans 16 residues. Trimming pared 3 bases from V and 3 bases from J, leaving 14 bases between. Germline lookup yields CDR1 KGHDR and CDR2 SFDVKD. CDR3 nucleotide sequence: TGTGCCACCAGTGATGCCTCAGGGGGAGGCAAAAACATTCAGTACTTC. Amino acids: CATSDASGGGKNIQYF.

This clonotype was counted ten times or more. This chain connects TRBV2 to TRBJ2-5; 8 positions agree with TRBD1. The germline CDR1 and CDR2 sequences are SNHLY and FYNNEI. V shed 6 bases, J shed 4 bases, and the junction held 10 bases outside the gene matches. The CDR3 covers 15 residues. The CDR3 bases are TGTGCCAGCAGGAAGAATAGACAGGGGAGAGAGACCCAGTACTTC. Protein product: CASRKNRQGRETQYF.

This clonotype turned up a few times. A much larger clone differs by one base, so this may be a read error. The CDR3 ends on some other residue instead of the conserved phenylalanine or tryptophan, so this is likely a read error. The genes are TRBV7-3 and TRBJ2-7, with D perhaps matching TRBD2 (6 bases). The V gene lost 2 bases and the J gene lost 3 bases, with 17 bases spanning the gap. Germline V gives CDR1 SGHTA, CDR2 FQGTGA. This CDR3 spans 16 amino acids. The CDR3: CASSLSSRDSSYEQYI. In DNA, the CDR3 is TGTGCCAGCAGCTTATCAAGCCGGGACTCCAGCTACGAGCAGTACATC.

This clonotype was detected many times. The chain links TRBV30 to TRBJ2-5; 9 bases match TRBD1. The ends lost 0 bases at V and 5 bases at J; junction bases unmatched: 7. Germline lookup yields CDR1 GTSNPN and CDR2 SVGIG (reference sequence). This CDR3 has 15 residues. CDR3 amino acids: CAWSVKGQGLETQYF. CDR3 coding DNA: TGTGCCTGGAGTGTCAAGGGACAGGGTTTGGAGACCCAGTACTTC.

The CDR3 is CASRDGLAGGETQYF. The CDR3 DNA sequence: TGTGCCAGCAGGGATGGACTAGCGGGAGGAGAGACCCAGTACTTC. The rearrangement joins TRBV27 to TRBJ2-5; 14 bases map to TRBD2. V gave up 6 bases and J gave up 4 bases; unmatched junction bases: 4. The length of the CDR3 is 15 residues. The germline V gene has CDR1 MNHEY and CDR2 SMNVEV (reference sequence).

This clonotype was detected many times. V is TRBV6-1 and J is TRBJ2-2, with D perhaps TRBD2 (6 bases). Germline CDR1 is MNHNS and CDR2 is SASEGT. Trimming took 4 bases from V and 8 from J, leaving 11 bases between them. The CDR3 sequence is 13 residues long. CDR3 nucleotide sequence: TGTGCCAGCAGTGGGAGCGGGCCAGGGGAGCTGTTTTTT. Amino acids: CASSGSGPGELFF.